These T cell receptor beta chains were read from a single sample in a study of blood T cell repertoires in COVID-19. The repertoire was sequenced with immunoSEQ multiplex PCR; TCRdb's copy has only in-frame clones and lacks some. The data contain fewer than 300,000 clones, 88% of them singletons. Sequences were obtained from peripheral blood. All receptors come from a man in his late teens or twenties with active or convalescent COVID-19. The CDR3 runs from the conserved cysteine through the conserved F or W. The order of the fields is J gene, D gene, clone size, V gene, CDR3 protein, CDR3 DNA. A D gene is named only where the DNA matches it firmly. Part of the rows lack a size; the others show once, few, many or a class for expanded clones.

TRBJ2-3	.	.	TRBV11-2	CASSLIRGTDTQYF	TGTGCCAGCAGCTTGATTAGGGGTACAGATACGCAGTATTTT
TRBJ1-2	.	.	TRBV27	CASSLEGRYGYTF	TGTGCCAGCAGTTTAGAGGGAAGGTACGGCTACACCTTC
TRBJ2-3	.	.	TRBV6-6	CASSYSWGRTDTQYF	TGTGCCAGCAGTTACTCATGGGGCCGGACAGATACGCAGTATTTT
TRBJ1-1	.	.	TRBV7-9	CASSSQTGGNTEAFF	TGTGCCAGCAGCTCCCAGACAGGAGGGAACACTGAAGCTTTCTTT
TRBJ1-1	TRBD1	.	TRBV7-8	CASTGGDRGFTEAFF	TGTGCCAGCACGGGAGGCGACAGGGGTTTCACTGAAGCTTTCTTT
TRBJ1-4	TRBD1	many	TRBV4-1	CASSQYLQGAGNEKLFF	TGCGCCAGCAGCCAATACTTACAGGGGGCGGGTAATGAAAAACTGTTTTTT
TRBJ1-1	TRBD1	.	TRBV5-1	CASSSPRGQLNTEAFF	TGCGCCAGCAGCTCCCCCCGGGGACAGTTGAACACTGAAGCTTTCTTT
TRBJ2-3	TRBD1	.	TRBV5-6	CASRGQGTDTQYF	TGTGCCAGCAGAGGACAGGGTACAGATACGCAGTATTTT
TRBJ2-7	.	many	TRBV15	CATSRVEGGREQYF	TGTGCCACCAGCAGAGTGGAGGGGGGGAGGGAGCAGTACTTC
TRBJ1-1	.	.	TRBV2	CASRASIRALISDTEAFF	TGTGCCAGCAGAGCTAGCATCCGGGCCCTAATTTCGGACACTGAAGCTTTCTTT
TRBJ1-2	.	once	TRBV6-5	CASSSPTGTDHYGYTF	TGTGCCAGCAGTTCCCCCACCGGGACTGATCACTATGGCTACACCTTC
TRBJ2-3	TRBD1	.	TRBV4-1	CASQDRGLTDTQYF	TGCGCCAGCCAGGACAGGGGGCTTACAGATACGCAGTATTTT
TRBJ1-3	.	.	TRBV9	CASSEPTSGNTIYF	TGTGCCAGCAGCGAGCCCACCTCTGGAAACACCATATATTTT
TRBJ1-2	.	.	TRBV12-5	CASGPPGTQGPRGGYTF	TGTGCTAGTGGCCCCCCCGGTACGCAGGGCCCGCGCGGTGGCTACACCTTC
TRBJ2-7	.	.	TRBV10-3	CAISEFQGLFYEQYF	TGTGCCATCAGTGAGTTTCAGGGGCTGTTTTACGAGCAGTACTTC
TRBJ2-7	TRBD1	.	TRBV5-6	CASSGGQGALYEQYF	TGTGCCAGCAGCGGGGGACAGGGGGCCCTCTACGAGCAGTACTTC
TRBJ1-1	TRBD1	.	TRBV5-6	CASSLYGQARNTEAFF	TGTGCCAGCAGCTTGTATGGACAGGCTCGGAACACTGAAGCTTTCTTT
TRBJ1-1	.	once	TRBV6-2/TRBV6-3	CASSFGLEAFF	TGTGCCAGCAGTTTCGGGTTAGAAGCTTTCTTT
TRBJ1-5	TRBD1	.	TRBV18	CASSSGTGVSQPQHF	TGTGCCAGCTCAAGCGGGACAGGGGTTTCTCAGCCCCAGCATTTT
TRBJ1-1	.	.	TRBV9	CASSVGAGVGFTEAFF	TGTGCCAGCAGCGTAGGGGCAGGGGTCGGATTCACTGAAGCTTTCTTT
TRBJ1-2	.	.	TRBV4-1	CASSQEGGRGLYGYTF	TGCGCCAGCAGCCAAGAGGGGGGGAGGGGCCTCTATGGCTACACCTTC
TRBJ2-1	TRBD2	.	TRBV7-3	CASSFQRGGRREQFF	TGTGCCAGCAGCTTTCAGCGGGGGGGCCGTAGAGAGCAGTTCTTC
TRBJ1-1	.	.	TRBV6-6	CASSSNSGGNTEAFF	TGTGCCAGCAGTTCAAACTCGGGGGGGAACACTGAAGCTTTCTTT
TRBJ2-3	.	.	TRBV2	CASRSRGDTQYF	TGTGCCAGCCGTTCTCGGGGAGATACGCAGTATTTT
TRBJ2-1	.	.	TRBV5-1	CASSPGSFRYNEQFF	TGCGCCAGCAGCCCAGGCTCGTTTCGCTACAATGAGCAGTTCTTC
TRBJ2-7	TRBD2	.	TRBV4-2	CASSGGLAGATFYEQYF	TGTGCCAGCAGCGGAGGGCTAGCGGGGGCCACCTTCTACGAGCAGTACTTC
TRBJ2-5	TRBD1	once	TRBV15	CATSRARTGGETQYF	TGTGCCACCAGCAGAGCTCGGACAGGAGGAGAGACCCAGTACTTC
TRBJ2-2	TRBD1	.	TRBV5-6	CASSLEVPPGGKYTGELFF	TGTGCCAGCAGCTTGGAGGTCCCTCCAGGGGGCAAATACACCGGGGAGCTGTTTTTT
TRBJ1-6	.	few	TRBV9	CASSAGTYNSPLHF	TGTGCCAGCAGCGCGGGGACTTATAATTCACCCCTCCACTTT
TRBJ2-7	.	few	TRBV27	CASSLAGGFVNEQYF	TGTGCCAGCAGTTTAGCAGGGGGGTTCGTGAACGAGCAGTACTTC
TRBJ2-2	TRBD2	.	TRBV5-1	CASSLTSGANTGELFF	TGCGCCAGCAGCTTAACTAGCGGGGCGAACACCGGGGAGCTGTTTTTT
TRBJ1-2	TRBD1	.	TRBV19	CASSIPTGINYGYTF	TGTGCCAGTAGTATCCCGACAGGGATAAACTATGGCTACACCTTC
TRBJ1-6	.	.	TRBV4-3	CASSQDPGSQGSSYNSPLHF	TGCGCCAGCAGCCAAGATCCTGGGAGCCAGGGGAGCTCCTATAATTCACCCCTCCACTTT
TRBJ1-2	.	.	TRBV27	CASSFSTRATGGYTF	TGTGCCAGCAGTTTTTCCACCAGGGCGACGGGTGGCTACACCTTC
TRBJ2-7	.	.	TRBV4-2	CASSQGQAPSYEQYF	TGTGCCAGCAGCCAAGGACAGGCCCCCTCCTACGAGCAGTACTTC
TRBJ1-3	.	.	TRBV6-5	CASSYSPGGGNTIYF	TGTGCCAGCAGTTACTCGCCCGGCGGAGGAAACACCATATATTTT
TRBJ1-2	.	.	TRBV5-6	CASSLDRAVGYTF	TGTGCCAGCAGCTTGGACAGGGCGGTTGGCTACACCTTC
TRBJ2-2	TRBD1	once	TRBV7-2	CASSRDRVPNTGELFF	TGTGCCAGCAGCCGCGACAGGGTGCCAAACACCGGGGAGCTGTTTTTT
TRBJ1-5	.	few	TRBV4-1	CASRPQDYSNQPQHF	TGCGCCAGCAGACCTCAGGATTATAGCAATCAGCCCCAGCATTTT
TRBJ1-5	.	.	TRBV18	CASSANTNQPQHF	TGTGCCAGCTCAGCAAACACCAATCAGCCCCAGCATTTT
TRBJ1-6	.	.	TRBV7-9	CASSLGDRSTNSPLHF	TGTGCCAGCAGCTTAGGAGACAGGTCGACCAATTCACCCCTCCACTTT
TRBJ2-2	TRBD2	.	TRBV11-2	CASSPLGLNTGELFF	TGTGCCAGCAGCCCCCTGGGACTAAACACCGGGGAGCTGTTTTTT
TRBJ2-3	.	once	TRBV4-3	CASSQVQFADTQYF	TGCGCCAGCAGCCAAGTCCAATTCGCGGATACGCAGTATTTT
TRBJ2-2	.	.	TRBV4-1	CASSHPKTANLNTGELFF	TGCGCCAGCAGCCACCCAAAGACAGCAAACCTGAACACCGGGGAGCTGTTTTTT
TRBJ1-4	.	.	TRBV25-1	CASSEQYGNLRHEKLFF	TGTGCCAGCAGTGAACAGTACGGGAACCTAAGGCATGAAAAACTGTTTTTT
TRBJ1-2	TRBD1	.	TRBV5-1	CASSLYTGGESYGYTF	TGCGCCAGCAGCTTATATACAGGGGGCGAAAGCTATGGCTACACCTTC
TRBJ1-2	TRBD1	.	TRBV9	CASSLDLTGDVSYGYTF	TGTGCCAGCAGCCTCGACCTGACAGGGGACGTTAGCTATGGCTACACCTTC
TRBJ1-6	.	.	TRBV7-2	CASSLAFIVGGSSPLHF	TGTGCCAGCAGCTTAGCCTTTATTGTGGGGGGAAGTTCACCCCTCCACTTT
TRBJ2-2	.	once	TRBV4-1	CASCEGPTGELFF	TGCGCCAGCTGTGAGGGCCCGACCGGGGAGCTGTTTTTT